Below, one T cell receptor beta chain is given with its context. This sample was included in a study of T cell responses to AZD1222 COVID-19 vaccine. TCRdb keeps only in-frame clones here, not all; method: immunoSEQ multiplex PCR. Of 150,000 to 170,000 clones listed, around 89% are singletons. This CDR3 is 14 amino acids long. Trimming pared 3 bases from V and 3 bases from J, leaving 11 bases between. Germline lookup yields CDR1 SGDLS and CDR2 YYNGEE. The source was peripheral blood, collected on day 0 of AZD1222 vaccination. V is TRBV9 and J is TRBJ2-3, with TRBD2 as a possible D gene (5 bases). The receptor was isolated from an adult in good health. This CDR3 is CASSGKGATDTQYF. The CDR3 bases are TGTGCCAGCAGCGGCAAGGGAGCGACAGATACGCAGTATTTT.